A single sample is the source of the 10 T cell receptor beta chains below, sequenced in a study of T cells in Graves' hyperthyroidism and ophthalmopathy. It was RNA transcripts that yielded the amplified TCR beta CDR3 regions. TCR CDR3 underwent first-round RT-PCR with the HTBI primer set. Via MiXCR, TCRdb re-called the multiplex PCR reads, giving one row per CDR3 protein. Seen here are fewer than 550,000 distinct CDR3 sequences, roughly 25% observed once, and the top ten hold over 9%. The sequenced material came from blood. The receptors shown here come from a woman between 25 and 40 years old with Graves' ophthalmopathy.

This chain connects TRBV6-1 to TRBJ1-1; D not resolved. Germline CDR1 MNHNS, CDR2 SASEGT. The ends were cut back, 2 bases at V and 11 bases at J, with 12 bases in the middle. The CDR3 consists of 12 residues. CDR3 sequence reads: CASSEMRAWAFF. CDR3 in DNA: TGTGCCAGCAGTGAAATGCGGGCTTGGGCTTTCTTT.

This clonotype was seen repeatedly, ten times or more. The chain couples TRBV6-1 to TRBJ1-5; no definite D call. The V gene lost 6 bases and the J gene lost 7 bases, with 10 bases spanning the gap. In germline, CDR1 is MNHNS, CDR2 SASEGT. The length of the CDR3 is 12 residues. CDR3 region: CASRLAAQPQHF. The CDR3 DNA follows: TGTGCCAGCAGACTTGCTGCCCAGCCCCAGCATTTT.

V gene TRBV28 combines with J gene TRBJ2-5; D is unresolved. The CDR3 extends over 17 amino acids. V lost 7 bases and J 4 bases, leaving 25 bases between the germline ends. Per germline, CDR1 MDHEN and CDR2 SYDVKM. The CDR3 region has the DNA TGTGCCAGCACGCGCGCCGGTACCGCGGCATTTGTAGAGACCCAGTACTTC. Residues: CASTRAGTAAFVETQYF.

The chain is built from TRBV11-1 and TRBJ1-4, with D unclear. With 0 bases removed from V and 1 base from J, the gap between germline ends came to 12 bases. The germline V gene has CDR1 SGHAT and CDR2 FQDESV (reference sequence). This CDR3 is 17 amino acids long. Written as DNA, the CDR3 is TGTGCCAGCAGCTTAGCTCGGGGAGAGGGAACTAATGAAAAACTGTTTTTT. Protein: CASSLARGEGTNEKLFF.

The V gene is TRBV6-1, the J gene TRBJ1-3; D is uncertain. Trimming removed 8 bases at V and 0 bases at J, with 11 bases between. Germline CDR1 reads MNHNS; CDR2 reads SASEGT. The CDR3 length is 14 residues. CDR3 coding DNA: TGTGCCAGCCTGGACTGGCGCTCTGGAAACACCATATATTTT. Amino acids: CASLDWRSGNTIYF.

In its sample, this clonotype was seen many times. The DNA for the CDR3 is TGTGCCAGCAGCTTACAGGGGAGGGTGAACACTGAAGCTTTCTTT. As protein: CASSLQGRVNTEAFF. The chain employs TRBV7-8 and TRBJ1-1; D perhaps matches TRBD1 (6 bases). V lost 2 bases and J lost 0, with 10 bases in between. Germline V gives CDR1 SGHVS, CDR2 FQNEAQ. The CDR3 spans 15 residues. Drawing the rest from reference TRBV7-8 and TRBJ1-1, the complete variable domain is GAGVSQSPRYKVAKRGQDVALRCDPISGHVSLFWYQQALGQGPEFLTYFQNEAQLDKSGLPSDRFFAERPEGSVSTLKIQRTQQEDSAVYLCASSLQGRVNTEAFFGQGTRLTVV.

Of note for this clonotype: A much larger clone lies one base from this, so it may be a read error. The rearrangement uses TRBV28 and TRBJ1-2, with 7 bases matching TRBD1. The CDR3 runs 15 residues. CDR1 is MDHEN, CDR2 SYDVKM, per germline. CDR3 DNA sequence: TGTGCCTGCAGTTTTCCGGACAGGCGGGGCTATGGCTACACCTTC. It encodes CACSFPDRRGYGYTF.

This clonotype was seen a few times. A single base separates this from a much larger clone, so it may be a read error. V is TRBV11-3 and J is TRBJ2-7, with unresolved D. Germline V gene lookup returns CDR1 SGHNT and CDR2 YENEEA. The CDR3 is made up of 14 amino acids. CDR3 coding DNA: TGTACCAGCAGCTTAGATCACACGGGCTACGAGCAGTACTTC. This sequence encodes CTSSLDHTGYEQYF.

This clonotype was counted many times. The rearrangement uses TRBV3-1 and TRBJ1-1; D not certain. CDR1 is LGHDT, CDR2 YNNKEL, per germline (reference sequence). The CDR3 runs 12 residues. Trimming took off 1 base at V and 8 bases at J, with 8 bases between the two ends. In nucleotides, the CDR3 is TGTGCCAGCAGCCAAGGCTCGGTGGAAGCTTTCTTT. This translates into CASSQGSVEAFF.

There are a few counts of this clonotype. This rearrangement joins TRBV3-1 to TRBJ2-4; D uncertain. From germline, CDR1 is LGHDT and CDR2 YNNKEL (reference sequence). The CDR3 is 12 amino acids. V lost 3 bases, J lost 12 bases, and 12 bases lay in between. The CDR3 loop reads CASSHADFRQYF. DNA of the CDR3: TGTGCCAGCAGCCACGCTGACTTCCGTCAGTACTTC. Full variable domain (rest looked up from reference TRBV3-1 and TRBJ2-4): DTAVSQTPKYLVTQMGNDKSIKCEQNLGHDTMYWYKQDSKKFLKIMFSYNNKELIINETVPNRFSPKSPDKAHLNLHINSLELGDSAVYFCASSHADFRQYFGAGTRLSVL.